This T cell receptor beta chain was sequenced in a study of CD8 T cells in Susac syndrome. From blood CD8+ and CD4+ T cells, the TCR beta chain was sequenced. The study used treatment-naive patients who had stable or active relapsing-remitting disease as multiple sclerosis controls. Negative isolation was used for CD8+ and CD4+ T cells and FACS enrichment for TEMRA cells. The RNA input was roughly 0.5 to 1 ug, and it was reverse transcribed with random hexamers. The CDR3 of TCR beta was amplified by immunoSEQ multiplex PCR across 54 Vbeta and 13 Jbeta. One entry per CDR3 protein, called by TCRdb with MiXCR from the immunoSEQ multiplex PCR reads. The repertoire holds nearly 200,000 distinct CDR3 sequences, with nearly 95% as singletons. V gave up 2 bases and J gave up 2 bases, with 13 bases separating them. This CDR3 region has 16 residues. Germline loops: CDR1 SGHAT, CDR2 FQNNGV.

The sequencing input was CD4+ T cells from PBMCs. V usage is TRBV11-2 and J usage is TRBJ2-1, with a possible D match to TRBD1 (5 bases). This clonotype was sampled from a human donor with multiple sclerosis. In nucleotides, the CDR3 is TGTGCCAGCAGCTTAATCAGGGTTGGCCCCTACAATGAGCAGTTCTTC. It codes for CASSLIRVGPYNEQFF.